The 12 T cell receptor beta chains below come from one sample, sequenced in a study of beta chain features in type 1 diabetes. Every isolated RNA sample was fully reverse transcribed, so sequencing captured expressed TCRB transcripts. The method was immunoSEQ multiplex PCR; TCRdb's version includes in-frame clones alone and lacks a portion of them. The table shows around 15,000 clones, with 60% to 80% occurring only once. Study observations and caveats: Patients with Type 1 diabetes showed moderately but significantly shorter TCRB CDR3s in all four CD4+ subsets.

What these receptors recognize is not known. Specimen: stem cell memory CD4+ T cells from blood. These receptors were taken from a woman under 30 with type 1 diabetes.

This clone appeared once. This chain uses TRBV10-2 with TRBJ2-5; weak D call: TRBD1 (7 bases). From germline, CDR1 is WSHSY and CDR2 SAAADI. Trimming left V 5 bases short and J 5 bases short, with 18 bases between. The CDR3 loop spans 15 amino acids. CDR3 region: CASSIQGRGGETQYF. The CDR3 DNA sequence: TGCGCCAGCAGTATACAGGGGCGTGGGGGGGAGACCCAGTACTTC.

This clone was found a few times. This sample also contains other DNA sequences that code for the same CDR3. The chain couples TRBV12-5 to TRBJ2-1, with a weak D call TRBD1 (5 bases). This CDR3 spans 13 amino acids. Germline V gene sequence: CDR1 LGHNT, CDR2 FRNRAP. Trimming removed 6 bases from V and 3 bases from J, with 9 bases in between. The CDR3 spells CASGQGSYNEQFF. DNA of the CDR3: TGTGCTAGTGGCCAGGGCAGCTACAATGAGCAGTTCTTC.

CDR3 sequence (DNA): TGTGCCAGCACCACCCAGGGGGCGACCGGGGAGCTGTTTTTT. The encoded protein is CASTTQGATGELFF. The V gene is TRBV28, the J gene TRBJ2-2; 8 bases align to TRBD1. The germline gives CDR1 MDHEN, CDR2 SYDVKM. Trimming removed 7 bases from V and 5 bases from J; junction bases left unmatched: 6. The CDR3 spans 14 residues.

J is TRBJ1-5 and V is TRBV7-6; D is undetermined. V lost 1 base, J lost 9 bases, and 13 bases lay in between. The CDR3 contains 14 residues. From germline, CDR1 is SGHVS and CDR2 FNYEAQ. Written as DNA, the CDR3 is TGTGCCAGCAGCTTAGGAGAGGGATACAGGCCCCAGCATTTT. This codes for CASSLGEGYRPQHF.

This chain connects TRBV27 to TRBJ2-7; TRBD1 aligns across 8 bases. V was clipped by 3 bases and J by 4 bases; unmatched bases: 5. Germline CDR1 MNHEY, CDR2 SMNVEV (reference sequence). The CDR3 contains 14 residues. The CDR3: CASSLAGGPYEQYF. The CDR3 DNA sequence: TGTGCCAGCAGTTTGGCAGGGGGCCCTTACGAGCAGTACTTC.

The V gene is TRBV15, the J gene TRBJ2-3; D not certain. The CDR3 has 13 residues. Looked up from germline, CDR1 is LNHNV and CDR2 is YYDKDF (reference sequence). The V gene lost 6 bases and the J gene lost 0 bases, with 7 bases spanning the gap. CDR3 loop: CATRGASTDTQYF. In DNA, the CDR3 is TGTGCCACCAGAGGAGCTAGCACAGATACGCAGTATTTT.

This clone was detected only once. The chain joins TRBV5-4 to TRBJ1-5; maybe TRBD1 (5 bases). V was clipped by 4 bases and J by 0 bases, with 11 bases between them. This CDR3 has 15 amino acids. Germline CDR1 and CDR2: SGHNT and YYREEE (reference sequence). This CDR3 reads CASSLQGDSNQPQHF. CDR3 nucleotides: TGTGCCAGCAGCCTTCAAGGGGATAGCAATCAGCCCCAGCATTTT.

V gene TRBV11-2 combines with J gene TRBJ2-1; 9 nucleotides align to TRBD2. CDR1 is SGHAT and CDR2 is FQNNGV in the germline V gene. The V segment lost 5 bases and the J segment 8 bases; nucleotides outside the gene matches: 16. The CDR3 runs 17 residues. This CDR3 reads CASSPKGASGIGYEQFF. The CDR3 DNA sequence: TGTGCCAGCAGCCCGAAAGGGGCTAGCGGGATAGGTTATGAGCAGTTCTTC.

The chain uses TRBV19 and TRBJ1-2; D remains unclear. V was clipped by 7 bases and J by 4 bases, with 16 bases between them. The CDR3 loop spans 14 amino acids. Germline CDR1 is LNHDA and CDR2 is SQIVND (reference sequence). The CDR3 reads CASISPGPRYGYTF. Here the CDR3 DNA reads TGTGCCAGTATTTCTCCAGGCCCTCGCTATGGCTACACCTTC.

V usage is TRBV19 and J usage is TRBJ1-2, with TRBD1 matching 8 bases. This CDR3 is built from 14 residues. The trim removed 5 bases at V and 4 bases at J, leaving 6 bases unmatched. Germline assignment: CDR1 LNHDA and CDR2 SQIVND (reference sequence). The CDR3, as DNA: TGTGCCAGTAGTCACGGACAGGGCGCCTATGGCTACACCTTC. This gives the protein CASSHGQGAYGYTF.

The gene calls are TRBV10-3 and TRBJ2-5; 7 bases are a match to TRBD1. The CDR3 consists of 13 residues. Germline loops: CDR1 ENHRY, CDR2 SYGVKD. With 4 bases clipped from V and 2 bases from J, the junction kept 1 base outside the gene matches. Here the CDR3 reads CAISGQGQETQYF. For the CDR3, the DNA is TGTGCCATCAGTGGACAGGGACAAGAGACCCAGTACTTC.

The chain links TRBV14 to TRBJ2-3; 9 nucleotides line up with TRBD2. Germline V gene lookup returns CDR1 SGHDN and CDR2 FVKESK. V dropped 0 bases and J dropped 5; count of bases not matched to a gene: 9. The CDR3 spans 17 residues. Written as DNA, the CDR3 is TGTGCCAGCAGCCAAGATTTGGCGGGAGGGCGAGGAGATACGCAGTATTTT. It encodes CASSQDLAGGRGDTQYF.